The rows below give T cell receptor beta chains drawn from one sample of a study of blood T cell repertoires in COVID-19. Generated by immunoSEQ multiplex PCR, the TCRdb table keeps only in-frame clones and is missing some. The table lists around 100,000 clones, roughly 88% of them singletons, with approximately 0.76% in the top ten. Sequencing used peripheral blood. All receptors derive from a woman in her 70s with acute or convalescent COVID-19. The conserved cysteine and the conserved F or W are not part of the CDR3 here. The order of the fields is V gene, CDR3 length, J gene, CDR3 protein.

TRBV7-2,12,TRBJ1-1,ASSLAHLNTEAF
TRBV10-3,12,TRBJ1-3,AISERASGNTIY
TRBV11-1,14,TRBJ2-1,ASSSLAGGLYNEQF
TRBV24-1,15,TRBJ2-2,ATSETSGRSVAGELF
TRBV19,14,TRBJ1-3,ASSIRGAQTGNTIY
TRBV11-2,13,TRBJ2-1,ASSLSMDLHNEQF
TRBV7-9,12,TRBJ1-5,ASSLSGGNQPQH
TRBV20-1,9,TRBJ1-1,SAKQNTEAF
TRBV19,13,TRBJ1-4,ASREQTKGYEKLF
TRBV2,15,TRBJ2-1,ASSARLAGGLRNEQF
TRBV5-4,12,TRBJ2-1,ASSLRLAGGEQF
TRBV28,17,TRBJ2-6,ASSYGGRAHFSGANVLT
TRBV7-3,14,TRBJ2-1,ASSLIGRGAGNEQF
TRBV6-6,16,TRBJ2-2,ASSLQGLAGSNTGELF
TRBV2,14,TRBJ1-2,ASSDYLGTGNYGYT
TRBV7-8,12,TRBJ1-5,ASSANRGIQPQH
TRBV19,13,TRBJ1-1,ASIQGGDFNTEAF
TRBV6-5,12,TRBJ1-3,ASSYQGQGNTIY
TRBV11-3,12,TRBJ2-7,ASSLDSSSYEQY
TRBV10-2,12,TRBJ1-4,ASSDSGPNEKLF
TRBV24-1,15,TRBJ1-1,ATSDGGTPGKNTEAF
TRBV20-1,9,TRBJ1-1,SARGTVEAF
TRBV6-2/TRBV6-3,14,TRBJ2-7,ASSYAFGTFSYEQY
TRBV5-1,16,TRBJ2-1,ASSSRTSQGIAYNEQF
TRBV11-2,12,TRBJ1-1,ASSLQGASTEAF
TRBV3-1/TRBV3-2,11,TRBJ1-1,ASSQTMNTEAF
TRBV19,12,TRBJ1-5,ASSLTGIGQPQH
TRBV4-1,12,TRBJ1-1,ASSRQGMDTEAF
TRBV7-6,12,TRBJ2-7,ASSRGTGLYEQY
TRBV2,14,TRBJ2-7,ASSEGDLRSSYEQY
TRBV10-1,11,TRBJ1-1,ASRPNSGTEAF
TRBV3-1/TRBV3-2,11,TRBJ2-5,ASSHLGLETQY
TRBV5-4,14,TRBJ2-2,ASSSLDRTNTGELF
TRBV19,12,TRBJ1-4,ASAPTGGFEKLF
TRBV5-1,11,TRBJ1-5,ASSLAENQPQH
TRBV29-1,10,TRBJ2-7,SVGQGPREQY
TRBV5-5,12,TRBJ1-1,ASSFGTPPPRAF
TRBV5-6,15,TRBJ1-4,ASSSYRTATSNEKLF
TRBV6-5,13,TRBJ2-3,ASSYQRGATDTQY